Below are 18 T cell receptor beta chains sequenced from a single sample in a study of early T cells in non-severe SARS-CoV-2 infection. TCRdb re-derived calls from the 5' RACE reads in MiXCR, one entry per CDR3 protein. Found here are tens of thousands of distinct CDR3 sequences, 4.5% to 7% of them singletons; the top ten hold roughly 7%. The sequenced sample was whole blood. These receptor sequences come from an adult who was a healthcare worker with PCR-confirmed SARS-CoV-2 infection or an uninfected control (not recorded which).

The chain uses TRBV10-2 and TRBJ2-1, with D perhaps assigned TRBD1 or TRBD2 (5 bases each). Germline V lookup: CDR1 WSHSY, CDR2 SAAADI. The CDR3 totals 10 residues. The ends were cut back, 11 bases at V and 10 bases at J, with 12 bases in the middle. CDR3 in amino acids: CAGLGEEQFF. As DNA, the CDR3 is TGCGCCGGGTTGGGGGAGGAGCAGTTCTTC.

This chain connects TRBV30 to TRBJ2-1; 7 positions match TRBD2. V shed 5 bases and J 2 bases; nucleotides not matched to a gene: 6. The CDR3 totals 14 residues. Germline V lookup: CDR1 GTSNPN, CDR2 SVGIG (reference sequence). The CDR3 nucleotides read TGTGCCTGGGGGAGGGGTTCGACCTACAATGAGCAGTTCTTC. The encoded protein is CAWGRGSTYNEQFF. Using reference TRBV30 and TRBJ2-1 for the parts outside the CDR3, the full variable domain is SQTIHQWPATLVQPVGSPLSLECTVEGTSNPNLYWYRQAAGRGLQLLFYSVGIGQISSEVPQNLSASRPQDRQFILSSKKLLLSDSGFYLCAWGRGSTYNEQFFGPGTRLTVL.

The chain carries TRBV4-1 and TRBJ2-7, with D perhaps matching TRBD2 (7 bases). Trimming pared 1 base from V and 3 bases from J, leaving 16 bases between. The CDR3 runs to 16 residues. Germline CDR1 MGHRA, CDR2 YSYEKL. The CDR3 DNA is TGCGCCAGCAGCCAAGTTACAGGGCGGGGGAACTACGAGCAGTACTTC. This encodes CASSQVTGRGNYEQYF.

CDR3 nucleotide sequence: TGTGCCAGCAGCTTAGATCAGGACAGGAGCACCGGGGAGCTGTTTTTT. This codes for CASSLDQDRSTGELFF. The J gene is TRBJ2-2, the V gene TRBV11-2, with 7 nucleotides matching TRBD1. This CDR3 region has 16 residues. Germline CDR1 is SGHAT and CDR2 is FQNNGV. V lost 0 bases and J lost 4; bases outside the gene matches: 5.

This clonotype was counted at least ten times. Germline and junction disagree at one end, which may indicate a read error. The CDR3 region has the DNA TGTGCTAGCAGCTTAGGAGTAGGGCTGGATGAGCAGTTCTTC. Encoded protein: CASSLGVGLDEQFF. This chain joins TRBV7-7 and TRBJ2-1; D is ambiguous. This CDR3 has 14 residues. Germline V gene sequence: CDR1 SSHAT, CDR2 FNYEAQ (reference sequence).

This clonotype was seen once. The CDR3 spells CASSQYDWPQHF. As DNA, the CDR3 is TGTGCCAGCAGCCAGTATGATTGGCCCCAGCATTTT. The chain joins TRBV7-8 to TRBJ1-5; D gene unclear. The germline V gene has CDR1 SGHVS and CDR2 FQNEAQ. V shed 5 bases and J shed 9 bases, with 11 bases lying between them. The CDR3 covers 12 residues.

The chain carries TRBV6-2 or TRBV6-3 and TRBJ1-1; weak D call: TRBD1 (5 bases). The V gene's germline CDR1 is MNHEY and CDR2 SVGEGT. This CDR3 comprises 13 residues. V lost 6 bases to trimming and J lost 5 bases, with 13 bases between them. DNA of the CDR3: TGTGCCAGCAGCCGGGACTACCGGACTGAAGCTTTCTTT. Residues: CASSRDYRTEAFF.

Notes on this clonotype: With a much larger clone just one base away, this may be a read error. V gene TRBV7-2 combines with J gene TRBJ1-6; D might be TRBD1 (6 bases). V dropped 2 bases and J dropped 8 bases, with 19 bases sitting between them. Germline V CDR1 and CDR2: SGHTA, FQGNSA. The CDR3 consists of 17 residues. The CDR3 nucleotides read TGTGCCAGCAGCTTATCGAACAGGGAAACGATTGATTCACCCCTCCACTTT. Residues: CASSLSNRETIDSPLHF.

This clonotype was picked up many times. This sequence joins TRBV13 and TRBJ1-5; the D is unclear. Deletions cut 0 bases from V and 4 bases from J, with 7 bases between. The germline gives CDR1 PRHDT, CDR2 FYEKMQ (reference sequence). The CDR3 extends over 14 amino acids. The CDR3 bases are TGTGCCAGCAGCTTAGGACGGATTAATCAGCCCCAGCATTTT. Translation: CASSLGRINQPQHF.

This clonotype was recorded many times. The CDR3 region is CASSPGQASNYYGYTF. CDR3 bases: TGTGCCAGCAGCCCGGGACAGGCTTCCAACTACTATGGCTACACCTTC. The chain combines TRBV5-5 with TRBJ1-2; 8 nucleotides match TRBD1. This CDR3 is 16 amino acids long. CDR1 and CDR2 from the germline V gene are SGHKS and YYEKEE (reference sequence). Trimming cost V 4 bases and J 3 bases; bases outside gene matches: 11.

The chain combines TRBV12-3 or TRBV12-4 with TRBJ1-1; unclear D gene. CDR3 length: 11 amino acids. The germline V and J ends were trimmed by 3 bases and 8 bases, with 7 bases remaining between them. The CDR3 loop reads CASSFLEEAFF. In DNA form, the CDR3 reads TGTGCCAGCAGTTTCCTAGAGGAAGCTTTCTTT.

This clonotype was found many times. The rearrangement uses TRBV7-8 and TRBJ1-1, with D perhaps TRBD1 (5 bases). V lost 5 bases and J lost 0, with 10 bases in between. This CDR3 is 14 amino acids long. Germline CDR1 is SGHVS and CDR2 is FQNEAQ. The CDR3 DNA is TGTGCCAGCAGCCAGGACACCTTGAACACTGAAGCTTTCTTT. This translates into CASSQDTLNTEAFF.

V and J are TRBV7-9 and TRBJ2-3; 9 nucleotides align to TRBD2. V lost 5 bases and J lost 3; bases outside the gene matches: 6. The CDR3 is 15 amino acids. In germline, CDR1 is SEHNR, CDR2 FQNEAQ (reference sequence). In DNA form, the CDR3 reads TGTGCCAGCAGCCGTAGCGGGGGCGGAACAGATACGCAGTATTTT. Its protein is CASSRSGGGTDTQYF.

This clonotype has a count of ten or more. J is TRBJ2-2 and V is TRBV6-2 or TRBV6-3; D is ambiguous. Trimming took off 2 bases at V and 3 bases at J, with 4 bases between the two ends. The CDR3 length is 13 residues. Germline lookup yields CDR1 MNHEY and CDR2 SVGEGT. CDR3 residues: CASSYTHTGELFF. The CDR3 coding sequence is TGTGCCAGCAGTTACACGCACACCGGGGAGCTGTTTTTT.

This clonotype was seen repeatedly, ten times or more. The V call is TRBV29-1, the J call TRBJ1-5; the D gene is possibly TRBD1 (5 bases). Per germline, CDR1 SQVTM and CDR2 ANQGSEA. CDR3 length: 12 residues. The V gene lost 4 bases and the J gene lost 3 bases, with 7 bases spanning the gap. DNA of the CDR3: TGCAGCGTTGGGGACCTCAATCAGCCCCAGCATTTT. It specifies CSVGDLNQPQHF.

The J gene is TRBJ2-1, the V gene TRBV5-5, with no clear D. Trimming pared 0 bases from V and 4 bases from J, leaving 11 bases between. The CDR3 is 15 residues long. Germline V gives CDR1 SGHKS, CDR2 YYEKEE (reference sequence). Here the CDR3 DNA reads TGTGCCAGCAGCTTGGACCAGTCCCGATACAATGAGCAGTTCTTC. This sequence encodes CASSLDQSRYNEQFF.

Remarks on this clonotype: This may arise from a read error, as a much more abundant clone is one base away. The conserved phenylalanine or tryptophan is not found at the CDR3 terminus, so this likely reflects a read error. The chain links TRBV28 to TRBJ2-7; 8 bases align to TRBD2. Germline V gene lookup returns CDR1 MDHEN and CDR2 SYDVKM. The CDR3 covers 13 residues. Losses at the gene ends were 7 bases for V and 4 bases for J; bases not matched to a gene: 6. In DNA form, the CDR3 reads TGTGCCAGCAAGGGGACTAGGAGGTACGAGCAGTACTAC. Its protein is CASKGTRRYEQYY.

This clonotype was seen at least ten times. The chain uses TRBV29-1 and TRBJ2-3; a possible D gene is TRBD2 (5 bases). CDR1 is SQVTM and CDR2 is ANQGSEA in the germline V gene. This CDR3 spans 14 amino acids. V was cut by 6 bases and J by 0 bases, with 13 bases left in between. The CDR3 reads CSVQLVASTDTQYF. The CDR3 bases are TGCAGCGTCCAACTAGTTGCTAGCACAGATACGCAGTATTTT.